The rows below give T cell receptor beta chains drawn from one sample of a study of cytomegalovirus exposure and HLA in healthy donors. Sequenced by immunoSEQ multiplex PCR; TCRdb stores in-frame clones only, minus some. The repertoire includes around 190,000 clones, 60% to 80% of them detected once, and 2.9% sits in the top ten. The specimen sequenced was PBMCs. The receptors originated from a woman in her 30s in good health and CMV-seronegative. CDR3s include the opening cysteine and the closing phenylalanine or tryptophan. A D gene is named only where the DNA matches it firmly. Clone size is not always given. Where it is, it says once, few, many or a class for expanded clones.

CDR3: CASSRLAGGRDTQYF
DNA: TGTGCCAGCAGTCGACTAGCGGGGGGCAGAGATACGCAGTATTTT
V: TRBV2
size: -
length: 15
J: TRBJ2-3
D: TRBD2

CDR3: CATSRERGGFRGYTF
DNA: TGTGCCACCAGCAGAGAGAGAGGAGGGTTTCGTGGCTACACCTTC
V: TRBV15
size: -
length: 15
J: TRBJ1-2
D: -

CDR3: CASSLGPYSELFF
DNA: TGTGCCAGCAGCTTAGGCCCCTACAGTGAGCTGTTTTTT
V: TRBV7-2
size: -
length: 13
J: TRBJ2-2
D: -

CDR3: CASSFRWAGRLGLFF
DNA: TGTGCCAGCAGCTTCCGATGGGCGGGAAGATTGGGGCTGTTTTTT
V: TRBV12-1
size: -
length: 15
J: TRBJ2-2
D: -

CDR3: CASRGGSANTGELFF
DNA: TGTGCCAGCAGGGGGGGTTCCGCGAACACCGGGGAGCTGTTTTTT
V: TRBV7-9
size: -
length: 15
J: TRBJ2-2
D: -

CDR3: CASRRDRGYNSPLHF
DNA: TGTGCCAGCAGACGGGACAGGGGTTATAATTCACCCCTCCACTTT
V: TRBV5-6
size: -
length: 15
J: TRBJ1-6
D: TRBD1

CDR3: CASSLGLADNEQFF
DNA: TGCGCCAGCAGCTTGGGACTAGCGGACAATGAGCAGTTCTTC
V: TRBV5-1
size: -
length: 14
J: TRBJ2-1
D: TRBD2

CDR3: CASSLFFGVETQYF
DNA: TGTGCCAGCAGTTTATTTTTCGGGGTAGAGACCCAGTACTTC
V: TRBV27
size: -
length: 14
J: TRBJ2-5
D: -

CDR3: CATRGPGGSSYNEQFF
DNA: TGTGCCACCAGGGGTCCGGGAGGCAGCTCCTACAATGAGCAGTTCTTC
V: TRBV2
size: -
length: 16
J: TRBJ2-1
D: -

CDR3: CASSYLGGDPYEQYF
DNA: TGTGCCAGCAGTTATCTAGGGGGGGATCCCTACGAGCAGTACTTC
V: TRBV6-5
size: -
length: 15
J: TRBJ2-7
D: -

CDR3: CASSSHRGYSNQPQHF
DNA: TGTGCCAGCAGCTCCCACAGGGGGTATAGCAATCAGCCCCAGCATTTT
V: TRBV7-4
size: few
length: 16
J: TRBJ1-5
D: TRBD1

CDR3: CASSYDRGIGNTIYF
DNA: TGTGCCAGCAGTTACGACAGGGGGATAGGAAACACCATATATTTT
V: TRBV6-5
size: -
length: 15
J: TRBJ1-3
D: TRBD1

CDR3: CASSFGTGVEQYF
DNA: TGTGCCAGCAGCTTCGGGACAGGGGTTGAGCAGTACTTC
V: TRBV5-6
size: -
length: 13
J: TRBJ2-7
D: TRBD1

CDR3: CASSVGGSGGSYEQYF
DNA: TGTGCCAGCAGCGTAGGAGGTAGCGGGGGGTCCTACGAGCAGTACTTC
V: TRBV9
size: -
length: 16
J: TRBJ2-7
D: TRBD2

CDR3: CASSLDGQDNQPQHF
DNA: TGTGCCAGCAGCTTGGACGGACAGGACAATCAGCCCCAGCATTTT
V: TRBV11-2
size: -
length: 15
J: TRBJ1-5
D: TRBD1

CDR3: CASRGQGEKLFF
DNA: TGTGCCAGCAGGGGCCAGGGTGAAAAACTGTTTTTT
V: TRBV7-9
size: -
length: 12
J: TRBJ1-4
D: -

CDR3: CASWLRGGTGELFF
DNA: TGTGCCAGCTGGTTACGGGGGGGCACCGGGGAGCTGTTTTTT
V: TRBV6-5
size: -
length: 14
J: TRBJ2-2
D: TRBD2

CDR3: CASSLLTGVGDTQYF
DNA: TGTGCCAGCAGCTTGTTAACAGGGGTGGGGGACACGCAGTATTTT
V: TRBV7-9
size: -
length: 15
J: TRBJ2-3
D: TRBD1

CDR3: CASSNRGPNGYTF
DNA: TGTGCCAGTAGTAACAGGGGGCCTAATGGCTACACCTTC
V: TRBV19
size: once
length: 13
J: TRBJ1-2
D: TRBD1

CDR3: CASSLEPRTGGNYGYTF
DNA: TGTGCCAGCAGCTTAGAACCCAGGACAGGGGGTAACTATGGCTACACCTTC
V: TRBV7-9
size: few
length: 17
J: TRBJ1-2
D: TRBD1

CDR3: CASSLAGQGEQFF
DNA: TGTGCCAGCAGCTTAGCGGGGCAAGGGGAGCAGTTCTTC
V: TRBV7-9
size: few
length: 13
J: TRBJ2-1
D: -

CDR3: CASRSLFSGSSGEFF
DNA: TGTGCCAGCCGAAGCCTTTTTAGCGGGAGTAGCGGGGAGTTCTTC
V: TRBV5-4
size: -
length: 15
J: TRBJ2-1
D: TRBD2

CDR3: CASSQGVGEGLGTEAFF
DNA: TGTGCCAGCAGCCAAGGTGTGGGGGAGGGACTGGGCACTGAAGCTTTCTTT
V: TRBV5-4
size: -
length: 17
J: TRBJ1-1
D: -

CDR3: CASSVEASDTGELFF
DNA: TGTGCCAGCAGCGTAGAAGCTAGTGACACCGGGGAGCTGTTTTTT
V: TRBV9
size: -
length: 15
J: TRBJ2-2
D: -